Listed below are T cell receptor beta chains from one sample, sequenced in a study of blood T cell repertoires in COVID-19. Repertoires were generated with immunoSEQ multiplex PCR, while TCRdb's copy carries only in-frame clones and drops some. The sample comprises around 470,000 clones, roughly nine tenths of which are singletons, and around 0.95% rests with the top ten. The specimen sequenced was peripheral blood. The receptor set was obtained from a man aged 18-30 years with COVID-19, enrolled during active disease. Both conserved end residues are part of each CDR3. A D gene is named only where the DNA matches it firmly. The size of a clone is reported for some rows only, either as once, few or many, or as a class for expanded clones.

d_call | clone_size | j_call | v_call | cdr3_length | cdr3_nt | cdr3_aa
TRBD1 | once | TRBJ2-5 | TRBV5-4 | 15 | TGTGCCAGCAGCTTGGCGGGGACAGGGTACGAGACCCAGTACTTC | CASSLAGTGYETQYF
. | . | TRBJ1-2 | TRBV2 | 16 | TGTGCCAGCAGTGAAGCGCTTCTTCGGAATTCGGGAGGCTACACCTTC | CASSEALLRNSGGYTF
TRBD1 | once | TRBJ2-3 | TRBV4-2 | 17 | TGTGCCAGCAGCCAAGGGCCGGGACAGTCCCAGAAGGATACGCAGTATTTT | CASSQGPGQSQKDTQYF
. | . | TRBJ2-7 | TRBV12-3/TRBV12-4 | 12 | TGTGCCAGCAAGTCCGGCCCGGGCGAGCAGTACTTC | CASKSGPGEQYF
TRBD1 | . | TRBJ2-5 | TRBV9 | 17 | TGTGCCAGCAGCGCCGGGACAGGGGGCACAGAGCGAGAGACCCAGTACTTC | CASSAGTGGTERETQYF
TRBD2 | . | TRBJ2-2 | TRBV4-1 | 16 | TGCGCCCGCAGTCCCCGGGGGGGAGGGTACACCGGGGAGCTGTTTTTT | CARSPRGGGYTGELFF
. | . | TRBJ2-7 | TRBV11-2 | 19 | TGTGCCAGCAGCGCCTCGCGATCCAGGTCCCTCCTTAGCTCCTACGAGCAGTACTTC | CASSASRSRSLLSSYEQYF
. | . | TRBJ1-4 | TRBV12-3/TRBV12-4 | 13 | TGTGCCAGCACCCGGTTGGAGAATGAAAAACTGTTTTTT | CASTRLENEKLFF
TRBD1 | . | TRBJ1-5 | TRBV6-5 | 13 | TGTGCCAGCAAGGACAGGAGCAATCAGCCCCAGCATTTT | CASKDRSNQPQHF
TRBD1 | . | TRBJ2-7 | TRBV30 | 15 | TGTGCCTGGACTAGAGGTAACAGGGGGACCTACGAGCAGTACTTC | CAWTRGNRGTYEQYF
. | . | TRBJ1-2 | TRBV2 | 13 | TGTGCCAGCAGTGAACTAGGTTCCTATGGCTACACCTTC | CASSELGSYGYTF
TRBD1 | . | TRBJ1-5 | TRBV7-9 | 13 | TGTGCCAGCAGGGGGACAGGGGATCAGCCCCAGCATTTT | CASRGTGDQPQHF
. | . | TRBJ2-1 | TRBV4-1 | 13 | TGCGCCAGCAGCCAGAGTGACGGACTTGGGGAGTTCTTC | CASSQSDGLGEFF
. | . | TRBJ1-2 | TRBV9 | 15 | TGTGCCAGCAGCGCATCCCCGGGGGCTAACTATGGCTACACCTTC | CASSASPGANYGYTF
. | . | TRBJ2-1 | TRBV25-1 | 14 | TGTGCCAGCAGTGGACGGGGGGCCGGTAATGAGCAGTTCTTC | CASSGRGAGNEQFF
. | . | TRBJ2-2 | TRBV7-9 | 14 | TGTGCCAGCAGCTTAGTCCGAGGCACCGGGGAGCTGTTTTTT | CASSLVRGTGELFF
. | . | TRBJ1-1 | TRBV5-1 | 14 | TGCGCCAGCAGCTTGGCCAGAGGCGGCACTGAAGCTTTCTTT | CASSLARGGTEAFF
TRBD2 | once | TRBJ2-3 | TRBV19 | 15 | TGTGCCAGTAGAACGCTAGCGGATAGCACAGATACGCAGTATTTT | CASRTLADSTDTQYF
. | once | TRBJ2-3 | TRBV7-9 | 13 | TGTGCCAGCAGCCAGGGGGGCGCAGATACGCAGTATTTT | CASSQGGADTQYF
. | . | TRBJ1-5 | TRBV6-6 | 14 | TGTGCCAGCAGTTACCGGGGTTTCGATCAGCCCCAGCATTTT | CASSYRGFDQPQHF
TRBD1 | . | TRBJ1-5 | TRBV5-4 | 15 | TGTGCCAGCAGCTTGGGGGGCCAGACAGGGAAGTCCCAGCATTTT | CASSLGGQTGKSQHF
. | . | TRBJ2-3 | TRBV2 | 17 | TGTGCCAGCAGTGAGTCCCCGGCAGGTGGGAGTCAAGGTACGCAGTATTTT | CASSESPAGGSQGTQYF
TRBD2 | . | TRBJ2-1 | TRBV4-1 | 18 | TGCGCCAGCAGCCAAGATGGTAGGGTAGCGGGCCCGGGGGATGAGCAGTTCTTC | CASSQDGRVAGPGDEQFF
. | once | TRBJ1-5 | TRBV18 | 16 | TGTGCCAGCTCCAGGGACATCGCGAATAGCAATCAGCCCCAGCATTTT | CASSRDIANSNQPQHF
. | . | TRBJ2-5 | TRBV4-1 | 17 | TGCGCCAGCAGCCAAGAGGTATGTAGACAGTACCAAGAGACCCAGTACTTC | CASSQEVCRQYQETQYF
TRBD1 | . | TRBJ1-6 | TRBV7-8 | 13 | TGTGCCAGCAGCCGGGACAGGGGTTCACCCCTCCACTTT | CASSRDRGSPLHF
. | . | TRBJ1-6 | TRBV19 | 15 | TGTGCCAGTAGTATAGGTTCTAGAGGCAATTCACCCCTCCACTTT | CASSIGSRGNSPLHF
TRBD2 | . | TRBJ2-5 | TRBV10-3 | 15 | TGTGCCATCAGTGACAACGGGGGGGCCAGCGAGACCCAGTACTTC | CAISDNGGASETQYF
. | . | TRBJ2-5 | TRBV5-1 | 14 | TGCGCCAGCAGCTTCGGGTCTGAGGCGGAGACCCAGTACTTC | CASSFGSEAETQYF
. | . | TRBJ1-2 | TRBV2 | 16 | TGTGCCAGCAGTGTCGGGAGCGGGGGGAGGAACTATGGCTACACCTTC | CASSVGSGGRNYGYTF
. | once | TRBJ2-7 | TRBV27 | 14 | TGTGCCAGCAGCCTCCACAGGGATTCCTACGAGCAGTACTTC | CASSLHRDSYEQYF
. | . | TRBJ2-7 | TRBV6-5 | 12 | TGTGCCAGCAGGGCGGACAGCTACGAGCAGTACTTC | CASRADSYEQYF
. | . | TRBJ1-4 | TRBV5-1 | 15 | TGCGCCAGCAGCTTGTCCAGGGCAGGTGGTGAAAAACTGTTTTTT | CASSLSRAGGEKLFF